One and the same sample provided the 10 T cell receptor beta chains below, sequenced in a study of shared clonotypes between healthy human individuals. Clones were read by immunoSEQ multiplex PCR, and TCRdb kept only the in-frame ones, dropping some. Here the sample spans roughly 480,000 clones, roughly 85% being singletons. What was sequenced was PBMCs. These TCRs come from a middle-aged woman in good health. Some clones in this sample may be carry-over from other donors' samples.

This chain connects TRBV6-6 to TRBJ2-5; TRBD2 matches at 7 bases. The V gene's germline CDR1 is MNHNY and CDR2 SVGAGI (reference sequence). The CDR3 loop spans 16 amino acids. With V trimmed by 0 bases and J by 2 bases, 6 bases remained unmatched. The CDR3 reads CASSYSMGAGQETQYF. The CDR3 DNA follows: TGTGCCAGCAGTTACTCGATGGGAGCGGGGCAAGAGACCCAGTACTTC.

This clone was counted a single time. CDR3 coding DNA: TGTGCCAGCAGCGTCGGCATTGGATACGAGCAGTACTTC. It yields the protein CASSVGIGYEQYF. The chain employs TRBV9 and TRBJ2-7; D not resolved. Germline lookup yields CDR1 SGDLS and CDR2 YYNGEE. Deletions cut 2 bases from V and 4 bases from J, with 10 bases between. This CDR3 spans 13 amino acids.

The chain uses TRBV5-4 and TRBJ2-5; D gene uncertain. Trimming removed 1 base at V and 7 bases at J, with 8 bases between. The CDR3 extends over 12 amino acids. CDR1 is SGHNT, CDR2 YYREEE, per germline (reference sequence). In DNA form, the CDR3 reads TGTGCCAGCAGCTTGAGGCAGAGGACCCAGTACTTC. It is translated as CASSLRQRTQYF. Full variable domain (missing parts from reference TRBV5-4 and TRBJ2-5): ETGVTQSPTHLIKTRGQQVTLRCSSQSGHNTVSWYQQALGQGPQFIFQYYREEENGRGNFPPRFSGLQFPNYSSELNVNALELDDSALYLCASSLRQRTQYFGPGTRLLVL.

This clone was seen only once. The chain has TRBV5-4 and TRBJ1-4; D remains ambiguous. The CDR3 is made up of 15 amino acids. Trimming took 0 bases from V and 7 from J, leaving 13 bases between them. Germline loops: CDR1 SGHNT, CDR2 YYREEE (reference sequence). The CDR3: CASSLDGLGGEKLFF. CDR3 sequence (DNA): TGTGCCAGCAGCTTGGATGGCTTAGGCGGTGAAAAACTGTTTTTT.

Note on this clone: The junction shows a germline mismatch at one end, possibly a read error. This chain joins TRBV5-4 and TRBJ2-3; the match to TRBD1 covers 8 bases. The length of the CDR3 is 15 residues. Germline V lookup: CDR1 SGHNT, CDR2 YYREEE (reference sequence). The CDR3 sequence: CASSSGQGGTDTQYF. The CDR3 region has the DNA TGCGCCAGCAGCTCCGGACAGGGTGGCACAGATACGCAGTATTTT.

The gene calls are TRBV5-1 and TRBJ1-1; TRBD1 matches at 7 bases. There are 13 residues in the CDR3. Trimming at V came to 3 bases and at J to 3 bases, leaving 2 bases not matched to a gene. Germline CDR1 reads SGHRS; CDR2 reads YFSETQ. The CDR3: CASSYTGDTEAFF. The CDR3 DNA follows: TGCGCCAGCAGCTATACAGGGGACACTGAAGCTTTCTTT.

CDR3 in amino acids: CASSSWSGRGYTF. CDR3 coding DNA: TGTGCCAGCAGCTCGTGGTCAGGGAGAGGCTACACCTTC. This rearrangement joins TRBV5-6 to TRBJ1-2, with TRBD1 as a possible D gene (5 bases). Germline V gene lookup returns CDR1 SGHDT and CDR2 YYEEEE. Trimming pared 3 bases from V and 8 bases from J, leaving 14 bases between. The CDR3 sequence is 13 residues long.

The J gene is TRBJ2-7, the V gene TRBV28; D ambiguous. Germline CDR1 MDHEN, CDR2 SYDVKM. Trimming removed 6 bases from V and 6 bases from J, with 12 bases in between. The CDR3 covers 12 residues. In DNA form, the CDR3 reads TGTGCCAGCAGACAGATATCCCTCGAGCAGTACTTC. This sequence encodes CASRQISLEQYF.

This chain connects TRBV5-6 to TRBJ2-3, with 7 bases aligning to TRBD1. Trimming removed 4 bases from V and 1 base from J; junction bases left unmatched: 6. This CDR3 spans 15 amino acids. The germline V gene has CDR1 SGHDT and CDR2 YYEEEE. In DNA, the CDR3 is TGTGCCAGCAGCCGACAGGGTCGGGGCACAGATACGCAGTATTTT. Its protein is CASSRQGRGTDTQYF.

J is TRBJ2-7 and V is TRBV18; the D is unclear. V lost 2 bases and J 6 bases, leaving 11 bases between the germline ends. The CDR3 has 13 residues. Germline V gives CDR1 KGHSH, CDR2 LQKENI. CDR3 sequence reads: CASSPSGRAEQYF. As DNA, the CDR3 is TGTGCCAGCTCACCATCTGGTAGGGCCGAGCAGTACTTC.